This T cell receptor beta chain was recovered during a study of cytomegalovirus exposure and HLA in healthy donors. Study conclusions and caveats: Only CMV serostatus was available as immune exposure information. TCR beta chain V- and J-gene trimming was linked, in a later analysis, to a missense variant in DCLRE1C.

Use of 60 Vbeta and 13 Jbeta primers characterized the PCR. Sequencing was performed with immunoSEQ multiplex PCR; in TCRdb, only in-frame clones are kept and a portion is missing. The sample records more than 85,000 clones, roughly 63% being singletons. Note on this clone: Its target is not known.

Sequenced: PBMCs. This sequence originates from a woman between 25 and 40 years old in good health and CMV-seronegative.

CDR3 bases: TGTGCCAGCAGTTACCGGAGGAGTGACAACTCCTACGAGCAGTACTTC. Protein product: CASSYRRSDNSYEQYF. The rearrangement joins TRBV6-6 to TRBJ2-7; TRBD2 might be the D (5 bases). V was cut by 2 bases and J by 0 bases, with 14 bases left in between. The CDR3 is 16 residues long. CDR1 MNHNY and CDR2 SVGAGI come from the germline V gene (reference sequence).